The 19 T cell receptor beta chains given below trace back to one sample, sequenced in a study of T cell responses to AZD1222 COVID-19 vaccine. Clones were sequenced by immunoSEQ multiplex PCR, and TCRdb holds only the in-frame ones, with some missing. The sample gives 100,000 to 150,000 clones, roughly 90% of which show up once; 3.5% to 5% is in the top ten. The sequences come from peripheral blood, collected on day 0 of AZD1222 vaccination. These receptors all come from an adult in good health.

The chain is built from TRBV4-1 and TRBJ2-5, with 7 bases aligning to TRBD1. V lost 4 bases to trimming and J lost 1 base; unmatched junction nucleotides: 3. The CDR3 spans 14 residues. The germline gives CDR1 MGHRA, CDR2 YSYEKL. The CDR3 nucleotides read TGCGCCAGCAGCCTCCCAGGGGGCCAAGAGACCCAGTACTTC. Protein sequence: CASSLPGGQETQYF.

The chain uses TRBV4-3 and TRBJ1-5, with D unclear. V was cut by 5 bases and J by 3 bases, with 11 bases left in between. There are 14 residues in the CDR3. The germline V gene encodes CDR1 LGHNA and CDR2 YSLEER. CDR3 protein: CASSMIGTNQPQHF. The CDR3 DNA sequence: TGCGCCAGCAGCATGATCGGAACCAATCAGCCCCAGCATTTT.

This clone turned up a few times. The CDR3 spells CASSLAREAYGYTF. DNA for the CDR3: TGTGCCAGCAGCTTAGCGAGGGAGGCCTATGGCTACACCTTC. This chain links TRBV7-8 with TRBJ1-2; D uncertain. Trimming stripped 0 bases from V and 4 bases from J, with 9 bases between. CDR3 length equals 14 residues. Germline CDR1 reads SGHVS; CDR2 reads FQNEAQ.

This chain connects TRBV27 to TRBJ1-6; no clear D gene. V was shortened by 2 bases and J by 0 bases, with 5 bases between the two germline ends. CDR3 length: 15 amino acids. From germline, CDR1 is MNHEY and CDR2 SMNVEV (reference sequence). The CDR3 DNA reads TGTGCCAGCAGTTTAGGGAGCTCCTATAATTCACCCCTCCACTTT. Amino acids: CASSLGSSYNSPLHF.

The CDR3 reads CASSFQADQTQYF. Here the CDR3 DNA reads TGTGCCAGCAGCTTCCAGGCAGATCAGACCCAGTACTTC. The chain links TRBV7-3 to TRBJ2-5; unclear D gene. The V gene lost 3 bases and the J gene lost 6 bases, with 11 bases spanning the gap. Germline V CDR1 and CDR2: SGHTA, FQGTGA. CDR3 size: 13 residues. The whole variable domain, remainder taken from reference TRBV7-3 and TRBJ2-5, is GAGVSQTPSNKVTEKGKYVELRCDPISGHTALYWYRQSLGQGPEFLIYFQGTGAADDSGLPNDRFFAVRPEGSVSTLKIQRTERGDSAVYLCASSFQADQTQYFGPGTRLLVL.

Only a few counts were recorded for this clone. The rearrangement links TRBV19 to TRBJ2-2, with TRBD1 matching over 9 bases. Looked up from germline, CDR1 is LNHDA and CDR2 is SQIVND (reference sequence). The CDR3 is made up of 17 amino acids. The V segment lost 4 bases and the J segment 6 bases; nucleotides outside the gene matches: 12. The CDR3 bases are TGTGCCAGTAGTACGTACAGGGGGCGGAGTACAGCCGGGGAGCTGTTTTTT. Amino acids: CASSTYRGRSTAGELFF.

Of note for this clone: At one of its ends the junction is not consistent with the germline gene, which may arise from a read error. The chain joins TRBV28 to TRBJ1-2; no clear D. CDR3 size: 11 residues. From germline, CDR1 is MDHEN and CDR2 SYDVKM. The CDR3 DNA reads as TGTGCCAGCAGTGACGAGCCGGCCATATTCTTC. It encodes CASSDEPAIFF.

The chain's CDR3 is CASSRTGRDGYTF. CDR3 DNA: TGTGCCAGCAGCCGGACAGGGCGAGATGGCTACACCTTC. The chain couples TRBV7-3 to TRBJ1-2; 8 bases are shared with TRBD1. Germline V gene sequence: CDR1 SGHTA, CDR2 FQGTGA. The CDR3 is 13 residues long. Trimming at V came to 5 bases and at J to 6 bases, leaving 5 bases not matched to a gene.

The V call is TRBV4-1, the J call TRBJ2-1; D unclear. CDR3 length: 13 amino acids. Germline-derived CDR1 and CDR2 are MGHRA and YSYEKL. The V gene lost 4 bases and the J gene lost 7 bases, with 11 bases spanning the gap. The DNA for the CDR3 is TGCGCCAGCAGCCCCACCCCAGCAAATGAGCAGTTCTTC. This codes for CASSPTPANEQFF.

This chain connects TRBV28 to TRBJ1-2, with a tentative D call TRBD1 (5 bases). The germline gives CDR1 MDHEN, CDR2 SYDVKM. Trimming stripped 9 bases from V and 6 bases from J, with 11 bases between. The CDR3 spans 11 residues. Here the CDR3 DNA reads TGTGCCAGTTCAGGGTTTAATGGCTACACCTTC. Its translation: CASSGFNGYTF.

This clone was seen just once. The gene calls are TRBV7-9 and TRBJ2-7; no clear D. The V gene lost 5 bases and the J gene lost 0 bases, with 14 bases spanning the gap. Germline V gives CDR1 SEHNR, CDR2 FQNEAQ (reference sequence). The CDR3 is 15 residues long. CDR3 residues: CASSPSSLTSYEQYF. The CDR3 coding sequence is TGTGCCAGCAGCCCCTCGTCCCTTACCTCCTACGAGCAGTACTTC.

The chain combines TRBV15 with TRBJ1-2; TRBD1 matches at 8 bases. Trimming removed 2 bases from V and 4 bases from J; junction bases left unmatched: 3. The CDR3 runs 14 residues. Looked up from germline, CDR1 is LNHNV and CDR2 is YYDKDF (reference sequence). The CDR3 here is CATSRRTGSYGYTF. The CDR3, as DNA: TGTGCCACCAGCAGAAGGACAGGGTCCTATGGCTACACCTTC.

The CDR3 DNA is TGTGCCAGTGGTACGGGACAGGGGGCAACTGAGCAGTTCTTC. It encodes CASGTGQGATEQFF. The rearrangement joins TRBV25-1 to TRBJ2-1; 12 nucleotides line up with TRBD1. The CDR3 sequence is 14 residues long. V was clipped by 9 bases and J by 9 bases; unmatched bases: 9. The germline V gene has CDR1 MGHDK and CDR2 SYGVNS.

The J gene is TRBJ2-3, the V gene TRBV7-3; 8 bases match TRBD1. CDR1 and CDR2 (germline): SGHTA, FQGTGA. The length of the CDR3 is 16 residues. The ends lost 4 bases at V and 8 bases at J; junction bases unmatched: 14. The CDR3 loop reads CASSSRTGNGDSTQYF. The CDR3 nucleotides are TGTGCCAGCAGCTCCAGGACAGGGAATGGGGATAGTACGCAGTATTTT.

The chain carries TRBV12-5 and TRBJ1-1; D unresolved. CDR1 is LGHNT and CDR2 is FRNRAP in the germline V gene. The CDR3 spans 13 residues. Trimming took off 3 bases at V and 1 base at J, with 6 bases between the two ends. The CDR3 here is CASGLRENTEAFF. The CDR3 DNA reads as TGTGCTAGTGGTTTAAGGGAGAACACTGAAGCTTTCTTT. The full variable domain, rest sourced from reference TRBV12-5 and TRBJ1-1, is DARVTQTPRHKVTEMGQEVTMRCQPILGHNTVFWYRQTMMQGLELLAYFRNRAPLDDSGMPKDRFSAEMPDATLATLKIQPSEPRDSAVYFCASGLRENTEAFFGQGTRLTVV.

The chain combines TRBV7-2 with TRBJ1-1; 8 bases agree with TRBD1. Germline trimming cut 4 bases from V and 5 bases from J; bases unmatched to any gene: 9. The CDR3 loop spans 15 amino acids. Germline-derived CDR1 and CDR2 are SGHTA and FQGNSA. This CDR3 reads CASSWRDRPLTEAFF. The CDR3, as DNA: TGTGCCAGCAGCTGGAGGGACAGGCCCCTTACTGAAGCTTTCTTT.

The CDR3 nucleotides are TGTGCCACCAGTGGGGGGACCAACTTACGAGCTTTCTTT. It codes for CATSGGTNLRAFF. The V call is TRBV24-1, the J call TRBJ1-1; D possibly corresponds to TRBD1 (5 bases). Trimming removed 5 bases from V and 10 bases from J, with 16 bases in between. The CDR3 has 13 residues. Germline values: CDR1 KGHDR, CDR2 SFDVKD.

The chain joins TRBV11-2 to TRBJ1-4, with D tentatively TRBD1 (6 bases). The V and J ends lost 1 base and 8 bases respectively, with 11 bases between them. The CDR3 is made up of 14 amino acids. Germline assignment: CDR1 SGHAT and CDR2 FQNNGV. For the CDR3, the DNA is TGTGCCAGCAGCTTAGCGCCGGGACACGAAAAACTGTTTTTT. It codes for CASSLAPGHEKLFF.

V gene TRBV2 combines with J gene TRBJ1-5; D is possibly TRBD1 (5 bases). V shed 7 bases and J shed 6 bases, with 16 bases lying between them. CDR1 and CDR2 from the germline V gene are SNHLY and FYNNEI. There are 14 residues in the CDR3. CDR3 residues: CASKGATVRQPQHF. The CDR3 DNA reads as TGTGCCAGCAAAGGGGCGACAGTACGTCAGCCCCAGCATTTT.